This TCR beta chain is from a study of tumor-infiltrating lymphocytes in primary liver carcinoma. DNA and RNA were both co-extracted from approximately 20-30 mg of bulk tissue that had not been sorted. With roughly 540 ng total RNA as template and a constant-region primer, TCR beta cDNA was made. Libraries of TCR beta came from three nested multiplex PCR rounds with slightly modified ARM-PCR. TRBV1-TRBV30 forward primers paired with a C-beta reverse primer drove the first two PCR rounds, about 10 cycles each. MiXCR was run by TCRdb on the multiplex PCR reads, yielding one entry per CDR3 protein. The profile shows under 85,000 distinct CDR3 sequences, 65% to 80% of them singletons. Germline-derived CDR1 and CDR2 are SQVTM and ANQGSEA. The J segment lost 6 bases and the V segment lost 7 bases, leaving 16 bases of the junction unmatched. This CDR3 is built from 17 residues.

The source of this sequence is a man in his forties with primary liver carcinoma and hepatitis B virus infection. This chain uses TRBV29-1 with TRBJ2-2; 11 bases agree with TRBD1. What was sequenced was liver tumor tissue from sampling region 1. Regarding subset: tumor region T1, superior pole. CDR3 loop: CSARTGGAKVVAGELFF. The CDR3 bases are TGCAGCGCCAGGACAGGGGGCGCAAAAGTGGTCGCCGGGGAGCTGTTTTTT.